A single sample gave rise to the 9 T cell receptor beta chains below, sequenced in a study of cytomegalovirus exposure and HLA in healthy donors. PCR amplification relied on 60 Vbeta primers (plus 13 Jbeta primers). The protocol was immunoSEQ multiplex PCR, while the TCRdb copy is restricted to in-frame clones and leaves out a portion. The table records approximately 150,000 clones, around 68% of them present only once. Material for sequencing was PBMCs. The receptor source for this set is a man in his fifties or sixties in good health and CMV-seronegative.

This clone was found once. The V and J genes are TRBV27 and TRBJ1-2; a weak D match, TRBD1 (6 bases). Trimming left V 5 bases short and J 4 bases short, with 17 bases between. The CDR3 extends over 15 amino acids. Germline V gene sequence: CDR1 MNHEY, CDR2 SMNVEV (reference sequence). CDR3 sequence: CASSAGTTRGYGYTF. The CDR3 coding sequence is TGTGCCAGCAGTGCAGGGACAACTCGGGGCTATGGCTACACCTTC.

The chain joins TRBV11-2 to TRBJ1-2; tentatively, D is TRBD1 (6 bases). The length of the CDR3 is 14 residues. Trimming shortened V by 5 bases and J by 0 bases, and 10 bases separated the two germline ends. CDR1 is SGHAT, CDR2 FQNNGV, per germline. CDR3 protein: CASSGTIANYGYTF. The CDR3 coding sequence is TGTGCCAGCAGCGGGACAATTGCTAACTATGGCTACACCTTC.

V gene TRBV2 combines with J gene TRBJ2-3, with a tentative D call TRBD2 (5 bases). The CDR3 is 14 residues long. V lost 1 base and J 3 bases, leaving 8 bases between the germline ends. CDR1 is SNHLY and CDR2 is FYNNEI in the germline V gene. In nucleotides, the CDR3 is TGTGCCAGCAGTGAAGAAGAGGGAACAGATACGCAGTATTTT. The encoded protein is CASSEEEGTDTQYF.

J is TRBJ2-7 and V is TRBV27, with D maybe TRBD1 (5 bases). Trimming stripped 2 bases from V and 2 bases from J, with 10 bases between. Per the germline V gene, CDR1 is MNHEY and CDR2 is SMNVEV (reference sequence). The CDR3 runs 14 residues. CDR3 loop: CASSLRGAPYEQYF. For the CDR3, the DNA is TGTGCCAGCAGTTTAAGGGGCGCTCCCTACGAGCAGTACTTC.

V is TRBV29-1 and J is TRBJ2-5; the D gene is possibly TRBD2 (6 bases). The J call may not be correct, given that the DNA end is closer to TRBJ2-7. The CDR3 covers 12 residues. Germline V gives CDR1 SQVTM, CDR2 ANQGSEA. The CDR3 coding sequence is TGCAGCGCAAAGGACTACTCCTACGAGCAGTACTTC. This sequence encodes CSAKDYSYEQYF.

This chain uses TRBV7-9 with TRBJ1-1; D might be TRBD1 (5 bases). The CDR3 contains 14 residues. With 7 bases removed from V and 6 bases from J, the gap between germline ends came to 18 bases. CDR1 SEHNR and CDR2 FQNEAQ come from the germline V gene (reference sequence). CDR3 residues: CASTVGGRVAEAFF. The CDR3, as DNA: TGTGCCAGCACCGTTGGGGGGAGGGTAGCTGAAGCTTTCTTT.

The chain combines TRBV4-1 with TRBJ1-5; TRBD1 matches at 8 bases. J gave up 11 bases and V 3 bases, and 12 bases lay outside the gene matches. The CDR3 covers 15 residues. Germline assignment: CDR1 MGHRA and CDR2 YSYEKL. The CDR3 spells CASSQVGTGISAQHF. The CDR3 coding sequence is TGCGCCAGCAGCCAGGTCGGGACAGGCATATCGGCCCAGCATTTT.

The chain joins TRBV2 to TRBJ2-3, with 7 bases aligning to TRBD1. Unmatched junction bases numbered 19, after V lost 4 bases and J lost 6 bases. The germline V gene has CDR1 SNHLY and CDR2 FYNNEI. The CDR3 loop spans 18 amino acids. CDR3 sequence reads: CASSGPLARDSLVDTQYF. The DNA for the CDR3 is TGTGCCAGCAGTGGCCCCCTGGCCCGGGACAGTTTAGTCGATACGCAGTATTTT. Full variable domain (rest looked up from reference TRBV2 and TRBJ2-3): EPEVTQTPSHQVTQMGQEVILRCVPISNHLYFYWYRQILGQKVEFLVSFYNNEISEKSEIFDDQFSVERPDGSNFTLKIRSTKLEDSAMYFCASSGPLARDSLVDTQYFGPGTRLTVL.

This clone was found a few times. This sequence joins TRBV7-9 and TRBJ2-5, with a weak D call TRBD2 (6 bases). CDR1 and CDR2 (germline): SEHNR, FQNEAQ (reference sequence). The V end was cut by 2 bases, the J end by 11 bases, with 15 bases between. The CDR3 totals 13 residues. In DNA, the CDR3 is TGTGCCAGCAGCTTAAGGAGGGAAGGGGAGCAGTACTTC. It translates to CASSLRREGEQYF.